Given below is one T cell receptor beta chain in context. Its specificity is unknown. The sample is drawn from a study of persistence of HIV-infected CD4 T cells. Study information: The sample holds CD4+ T cells responsive to CMV or HIV-1 Gag.

Sequencing used immunoSEQ version 4 in survey mode. Template was genomic DNA at 7.5 to 10 ng/uL, with up to 1 ug used per sample. Here immunoSEQ multiplex PCR was the method, and the copy in TCRdb shows in-frame clones only, minus some. Altogether approximately 34,000 clones are present, approximately 80% being singletons, with the ten largest covering approximately 20%. Germline V gene lookup returns CDR1 SGDLS and CDR2 YYNGEE. Trimming pared 4 bases from V and 5 bases from J, leaving 21 bases between. The CDR3 totals 16 residues. An overlapping HIV-1 Gag peptide pool stimulated these cells at 0.95 to 1 ug/peptide/mL. CD40L-negative CD69-negative CD45RO-high memory CD4+ T cells were sorted as populations depleted of antigen-responding cells. Before stimulation, PBMCs underwent CD8+ T cell depletion.

The origin of this receptor is an adult woman with HIV who was CMV-seropositive. J is TRBJ2-5 and V is TRBV9; D may be TRBD1 or TRBD2 (6 bases each). Sequenced material: CD4+ T cells sorted from PBMCs after approximately 19-hour stimulation, taken from a patient who received antiretroviral therapy. DNA of the CDR3: TGTGCCAGCAGCCTCTCGCTGGGGGGCGGTGGGGAGACCCAGTACTTC. This sequence encodes CASSLSLGGGGETQYF.